A selection of T cell receptor beta chains follows, all from one sample in a study of T cell responses to AZD1222 COVID-19 vaccine. Only in-frame clones appear in the TCRdb table, and some are missing; sequencing was by immunoSEQ multiplex PCR. Here the sample spans about 150,000 clones, around 95% being singletons. Sample: peripheral blood, taken on day 0 of AZD1222 vaccination. Receptors originate from an adult in good health. The CDR3 runs from the conserved cysteine through the conserved F or W. Clone size appears in some rows only: once, few, many, or a class for an expanded clone.

v_call,clone_size,cdr3_aa
TRBV7-6,-,CASSPGGGHIQYF
TRBV6-4,-,CARGTVAKNIQYF
TRBV5-1,-,CASSLERSNEKLFF
TRBV5-6,once,CASSYAGGPRLF
TRBV6-6,-,CASSSQAGNYGYTF
TRBV28,-,CASSETGSGTDTQYF
TRBV9,-,CASSSPRGIFYGYTF
TRBV18,-,CASSPIQETQYF
TRBV19,once,CAVGQGRRSNQPQHF
TRBV9,-,CASSVWVMPLAGSYNEQFF
TRBV5-1,-,CASSSGSSNQPQHF
TRBV27,-,CASSSLGGNTIYF
TRBV6-6,-,CASSDRRGDYGYTF
TRBV4-1,once,CASSQDPGGARTEAFF
TRBV2,once,CASLIQVEAFF
TRBV19,-,CASSRTVDSNQPQHF
TRBV9,-,CASSVGLAGGSGTQYF
TRBV11-2,-,CASSSGQNSGNTIYF
TRBV5-6,-,CASSKTGAQETQYF
TRBV5-1,-,CASSRDRELFF
TRBV12-3/TRBV12-4,-,CASSLFGGEAFF
TRBV10-3,-,CAISAGSYNEQFF
TRBV24-1,-,CATSESGTGIGFNQPQHF
TRBV5-1,-,CASYGTSPINEQFF
TRBV19,-,CASSMMRGRGTDTQYF
TRBV5-6,once,CASSRDRGGQPQHF
TRBV3-1/TRBV3-2,-,CASSQDAGGNYGYTF
TRBV6-5,-,CASSYLRAANTGELFF
TRBV28,-,CASSLLAITTEAFF
TRBV28,-,CASSPSGGRKDTQYF
TRBV3-1/TRBV3-2,-,CASSLYTNTEAFF
TRBV7-7,-,CASSEGLAGNYEQFF
TRBV2,-,CASSEAGVRQGYGYTF
TRBV19,-,CASSKNRGFWTEAFF
TRBV7-9,-,CASSSIGTATPDTQYF
TRBV5-6,-,CASSLLAQGQPQHF
TRBV7-2,-,CASSLAGGQGAWSPLHF
TRBV28,-,CASRPPGAGYGYTF
TRBV2,-,CASGKDSTGELFF
TRBV6-2/TRBV6-3,-,CASSILDRKDSNQPQHF
TRBV7-9,-,CASSSRDRVSNTGELFF
TRBV6-5,-,CASNSPLAGRNEQFF
TRBV27,-,CASRRTGLDGYTF
TRBV7-9,-,CASSSTAPEAFF
TRBV3-1/TRBV3-2,once,CASSQVHTNQPQHF
TRBV6-1,-,CASSERAREDEKLFF
TRBV19,-,CASTPFGGQGGYTF
TRBV2,-,CASSGGRPYQPQHF
TRBV12-3/TRBV12-4,-,CASRAAVRDTQYF
TRBV19,-,CASSAWGPSTNEKLFF
TRBV27,-,CASSLGVRGAPYNEQFF
TRBV9,-,CASRQGGGSPLHF
TRBV5-6,-,CASSLARRASNQPQHF
TRBV6-5,-,CASRRGVWYNEQFF
TRBV19,-,CASRQGMRKTEAFF
TRBV7-9,-,CASSSTTSGPSVEQFF
TRBV9,-,CASSDRTVLNEQFF
TRBV6-2/TRBV6-3,-,CASSDSGGANYGYTF
TRBV5-5,-,CASSRVIQGAWSTEAFF
TRBV14,-,CASSSGLLNEQFF